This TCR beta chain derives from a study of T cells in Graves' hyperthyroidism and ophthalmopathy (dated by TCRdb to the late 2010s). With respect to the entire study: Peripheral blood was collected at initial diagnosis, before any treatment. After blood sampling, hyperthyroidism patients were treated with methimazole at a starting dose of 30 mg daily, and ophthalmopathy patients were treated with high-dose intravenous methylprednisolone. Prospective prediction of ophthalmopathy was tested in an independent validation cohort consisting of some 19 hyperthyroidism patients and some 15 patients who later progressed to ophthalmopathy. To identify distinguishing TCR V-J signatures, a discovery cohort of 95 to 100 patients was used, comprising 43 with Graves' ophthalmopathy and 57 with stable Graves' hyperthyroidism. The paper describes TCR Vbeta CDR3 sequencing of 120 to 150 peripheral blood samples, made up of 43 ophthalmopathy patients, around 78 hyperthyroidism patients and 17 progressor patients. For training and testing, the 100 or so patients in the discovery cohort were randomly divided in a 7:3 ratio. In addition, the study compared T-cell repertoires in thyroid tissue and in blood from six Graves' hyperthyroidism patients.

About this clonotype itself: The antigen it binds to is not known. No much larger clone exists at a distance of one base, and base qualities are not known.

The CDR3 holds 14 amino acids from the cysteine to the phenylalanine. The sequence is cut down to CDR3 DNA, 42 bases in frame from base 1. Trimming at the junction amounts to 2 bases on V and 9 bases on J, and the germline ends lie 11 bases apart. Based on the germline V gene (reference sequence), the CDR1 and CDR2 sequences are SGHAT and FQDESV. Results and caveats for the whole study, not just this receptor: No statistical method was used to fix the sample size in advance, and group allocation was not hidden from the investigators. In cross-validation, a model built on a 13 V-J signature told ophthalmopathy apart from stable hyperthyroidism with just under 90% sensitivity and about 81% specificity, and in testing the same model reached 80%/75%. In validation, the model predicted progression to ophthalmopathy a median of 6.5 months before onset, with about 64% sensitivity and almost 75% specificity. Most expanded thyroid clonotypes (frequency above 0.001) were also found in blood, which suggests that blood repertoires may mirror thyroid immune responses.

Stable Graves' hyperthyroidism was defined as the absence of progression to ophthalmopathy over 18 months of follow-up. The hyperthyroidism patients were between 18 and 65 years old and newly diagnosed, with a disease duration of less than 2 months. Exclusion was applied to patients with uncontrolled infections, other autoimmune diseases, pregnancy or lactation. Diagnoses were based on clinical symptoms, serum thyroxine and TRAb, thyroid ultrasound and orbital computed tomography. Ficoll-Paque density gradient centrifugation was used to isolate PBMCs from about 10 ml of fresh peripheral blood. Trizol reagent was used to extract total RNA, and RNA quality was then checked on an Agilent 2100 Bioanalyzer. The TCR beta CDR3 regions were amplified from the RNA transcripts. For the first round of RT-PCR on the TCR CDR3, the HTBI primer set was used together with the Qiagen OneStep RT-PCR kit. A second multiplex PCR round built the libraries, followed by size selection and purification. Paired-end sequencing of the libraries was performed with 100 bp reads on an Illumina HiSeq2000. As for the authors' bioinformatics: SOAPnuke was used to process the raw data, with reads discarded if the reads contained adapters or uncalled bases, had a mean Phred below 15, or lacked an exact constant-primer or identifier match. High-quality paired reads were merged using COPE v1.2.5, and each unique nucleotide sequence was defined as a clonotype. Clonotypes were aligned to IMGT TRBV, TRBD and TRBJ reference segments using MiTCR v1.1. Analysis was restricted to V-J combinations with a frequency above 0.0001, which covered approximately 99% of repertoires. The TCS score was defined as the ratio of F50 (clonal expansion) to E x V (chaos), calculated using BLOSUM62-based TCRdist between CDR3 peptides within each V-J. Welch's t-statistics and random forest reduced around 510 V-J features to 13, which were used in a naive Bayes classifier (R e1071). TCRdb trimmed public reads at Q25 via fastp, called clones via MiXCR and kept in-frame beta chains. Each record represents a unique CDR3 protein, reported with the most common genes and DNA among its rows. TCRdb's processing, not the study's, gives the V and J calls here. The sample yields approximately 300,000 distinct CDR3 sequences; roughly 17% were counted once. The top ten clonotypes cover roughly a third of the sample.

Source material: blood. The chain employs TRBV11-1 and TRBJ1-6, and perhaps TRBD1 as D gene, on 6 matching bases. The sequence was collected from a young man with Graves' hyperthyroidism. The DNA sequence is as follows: TGTGCCAGCAGCTTAAGGGGGAACCGTTCACCCCTCCACTTT. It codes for CASSLRGNRSPLHF.